The clone carrying this T cell receptor (beta chain) was picked up a small number of times. Antigen: not known. Collection of lesional scalp punch biopsies and peripheral blood was performed in alopecia areata patients. The source of the sample is a study of CD8+ T cells in alopecia areata. Whole-study context: Treated individuals took tofacitinib by mouth, 5 to 10 mg twice daily. Regarding the study as a whole: Clonality was higher in lesional than normal scalp, especially in alopecia totalis/universalis.

The germline V gene encodes CDR1 LNHDA and CDR2 SQIVND (reference sequence). Trimming stripped 8 bases from V and 7 bases from J, with 12 bases between. The CDR3 runs 12 residues. The sequencing template was cDNA reverse transcribed from extracted RNA. The table came from immunoSEQ multiplex PCR; TCRdb's copy has only in-frame clones and leaves some out. The table includes 220,000 or so clones, around 62% detected once. The receptor comes from a human donor with alopecia areata. The chain carries TRBV19 and TRBJ2-1, with D perhaps TRBD2 (5 bases). Sequenced here: CD4+ T cells sorted from blood, sampled at week 0. The CDR3 sequence is CASSPSGNEQFF. CDR3 coding DNA: TGTGCCAGTTCTCCTTCGGGGAATGAGCAGTTCTTC.